This TCR beta chain comes out of a study of beta chain features in type 1 diabetes. Study overall: Regarding age, gender and cell yields, patients proved similar to healthy donors. General study points: Moderate but significant shortening of TCRB CDR3s was recorded in all four CD4+ subsets from Type 1 diabetes patients. Any HLA-type effect on TCRB rearrangement remained unresolved here.

Germline CDR1 is MNHNY and CDR2 is SVGAGI (reference sequence). This CDR3 has 16 amino acids. V trimming: 0 bases; J trimming: 6 bases; junction bases outside the gene matches: 8. cDNA synthesis used the whole RNA isolate, giving expressed TCRB sequences. Libraries were prepared by immunoSEQ multiplex PCR; TCRdb keeps only in-frame clonotypes and omits some of them. The repertoire holds 200,000 to 250,000 clones, with 16% as singletons. Details on this clone: What it recognizes is unknown.

CD45RO/CCR7/CD25/CD127/CD95/CD27 separated CD4+ naive, central memory, regulatory and stem cell-like memory cells by sorting. The chain has TRBV6-6 and TRBJ2-3, with TRBD1 identical over 8 bases. The sample consisted of naive CD4+ T cells from blood. The clonotype comes from a man younger than 40 with type 1 diabetes. The CDR3 nucleotides read TGTGCCAGCAGTTACTCGACAGACAGGGGTAGGGATACGCAGTATTTT. Translated, it gives CASSYSTDRGRDTQYF.